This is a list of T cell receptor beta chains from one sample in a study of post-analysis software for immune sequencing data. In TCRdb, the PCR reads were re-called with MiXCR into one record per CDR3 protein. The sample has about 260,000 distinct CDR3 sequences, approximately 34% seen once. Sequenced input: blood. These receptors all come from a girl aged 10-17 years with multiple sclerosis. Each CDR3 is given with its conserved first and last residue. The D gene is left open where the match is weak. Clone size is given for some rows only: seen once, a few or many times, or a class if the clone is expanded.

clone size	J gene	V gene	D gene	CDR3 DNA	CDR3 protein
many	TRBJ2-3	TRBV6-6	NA	TGTGCCAGCAGTTTTTTGGAGTCAGATACGCAGTATTTT	CASSFLESDTQYF
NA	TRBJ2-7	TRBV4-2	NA	TGTGCCAGCAGCCAAGATTTGGGGTACGAGCAGTACTTC	CASSQDLGYEQYF
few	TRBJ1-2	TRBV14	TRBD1	TGTGCCAGCAGCCGGACAGGGGGCTTTGGCTACACCTTC	CASSRTGGFGYTF
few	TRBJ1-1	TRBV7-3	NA	TGTGCCAGCAGCTCTCTTGGGAACACTGAAGCTTTCTTT	CASSSLGNTEAFF
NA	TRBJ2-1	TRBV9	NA	TGTGCCAGCAGCGTTTTAGCGTACAGCTCCTACAGTGAGCAGTTCTTC	CASSVLAYSSYSEQFF
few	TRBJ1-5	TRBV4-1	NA	TGCGCCAGCAGCCAAGAGACCGGGGTTCGGCCCCAGCATTTT	CASSQETGVRPQHF
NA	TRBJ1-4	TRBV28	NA	TGTGCCAGCAGTTTAGGAGGAATTCAGGATGAAAAACTGTTTTTT	CASSLGGIQDEKLFF
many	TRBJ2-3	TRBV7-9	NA	TGTGCCAGCAGCGGAAGCGGTTCTAGCACAGATACGCAGTATTTT	CASSGSGSSTDTQYF
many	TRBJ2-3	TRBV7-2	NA	TGTGCCAGCAGCCGCCCCAGCGGAGATACGCAGTATTTT	CASSRPSGDTQYF
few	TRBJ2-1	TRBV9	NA	TGTGCCAGCAGCCTAGGGACCGTTGAGCAGTTCTTC	CASSLGTVEQFF
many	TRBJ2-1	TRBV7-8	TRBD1	TGTGCCAGCAGCGCGACAGGGGGCTTCGGCAATGAGCAGTTCTTC	CASSATGGFGNEQFF
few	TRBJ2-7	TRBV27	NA	TGTGCCAGCAGTTTACACGGGAGAATCTACGAGCAGTACTTC	CASSLHGRIYEQYF
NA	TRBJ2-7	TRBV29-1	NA	TGCAGCGTTGAAGGACGGGCAAAAGGGACTCAGTACTTC	CSVEGRAKGTQYF
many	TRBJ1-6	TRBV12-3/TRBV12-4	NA	TGTGCCAGCACCCCGGGGAATTCACCCCTCCACTTT	CASTPGNSPLHF
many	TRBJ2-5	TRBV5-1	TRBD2	TGCGCCAGCAGCTTTGGGTCGAGGGGAGGGGAGACCCAGTACTTC	CASSFGSRGGETQYF
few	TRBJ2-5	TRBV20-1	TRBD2	TGCAGTGCTAGAGATCGATCCGAACTAGCGTCCTCTCAAGAGACCCAGTACTTC	CSARDRSELASSQETQYF
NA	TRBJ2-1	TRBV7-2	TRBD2	TGTGCCGGCAGTCCCTGCGGGGGGGCCTATCACAATGAGCAGTTCTTC	CAGSPCGGAYHNEQFF
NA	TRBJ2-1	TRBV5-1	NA	TGCGCCAGCAGCTTGGACCCAGAAGACAATGAGCAGTTCTTC	CASSLDPEDNEQFF
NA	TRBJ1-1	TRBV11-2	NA	TGTGCCAGCAGCTTAAGTATGGGACGGAGGACTAGTGTGAACACTGAAGCTTTCTTT	CASSLSMGRRTSVNTEAFF
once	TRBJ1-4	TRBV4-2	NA	TGTGCCTACAGCCAAGTTCTTGATGCAACTAATGAAAAACTGTTTTTT	CAYSQVLDATNEKLFF
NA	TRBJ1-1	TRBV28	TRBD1	TGTGCCAGCAGTCGAACAGGGGCCGTTAGGGAAGCTTTCTTT	CASSRTGAVREAFF
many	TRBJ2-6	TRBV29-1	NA	TGCAGCGTTGTAGGGGATAACTCTGGGGCCAACGTCCTGACTTTC	CSVVGDNSGANVLTF
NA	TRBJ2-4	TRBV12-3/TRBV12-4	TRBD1	TGTGCCAGCAGTAGTCAGGGGGCTTGGGAGCAGTACTTC	CASSSQGAWEQYF
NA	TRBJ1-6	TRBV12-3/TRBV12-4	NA	TGTGCCAGCAGTGGCGGCCTTGACTGGGGGTCACCCCTCCACTTT	CASSGGLDWGSPLHF
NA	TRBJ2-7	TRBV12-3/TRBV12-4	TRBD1	TGTGCCAGCAGTTTAGTCCCGGGACAGGGGCTCGAGCAGTACTTC	CASSLVPGQGLEQYF
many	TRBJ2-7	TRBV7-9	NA	TGTGCCAGCAGCCCGAACAGCGCCTACGAGCTGTACTTC	CASSPNSAYELYF
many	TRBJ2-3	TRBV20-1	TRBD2	TGCAGTGCCACAGACTTAGCGGGAGTCTACACAGATACGCAGTATTTT	CSATDLAGVYTDTQYF
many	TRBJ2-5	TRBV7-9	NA	TGTGCCAGCACCTATAGCCCAGTTGGGGACCAAGAGACCCAGTACTTC	CASTYSPVGDQETQYF
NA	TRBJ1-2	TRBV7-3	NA	TGTGCCAGCAGCTCCCGGAGGGAGGATGGCTACACCTTC	CASSSRREDGYTF
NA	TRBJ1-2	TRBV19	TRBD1	TGTGCCAGTAATCGAGGACAGGGGGACTATGGCTACACCTTC	CASNRGQGDYGYTF
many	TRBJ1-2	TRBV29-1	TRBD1	TGCAGCGTTGATTGGGACAGGGGATCGGGCTACACCTTC	CSVDWDRGSGYTF
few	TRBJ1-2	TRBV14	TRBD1	TGTGCCAGCAGCCAAGAGGGACAGCTCCCCTATGGCTACACCTTC	CASSQEGQLPYGYTF
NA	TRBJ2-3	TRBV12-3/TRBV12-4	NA	TGTGCCAGCGGGCTAGTGGGAGCAGATGCGCAGTATTTT	CASGLVGADAQYF
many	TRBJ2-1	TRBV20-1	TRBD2	TGCAGTGCCAGAAATAGCGGGAGGGACAATGAGCAGTTCTTC	CSARNSGRDNEQFF
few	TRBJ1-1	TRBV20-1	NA	TGCAGTGCTCCGGGGACTGCTTTCTTT	CSAPGTAFF
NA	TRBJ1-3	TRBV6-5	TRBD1	TGTGCCAGCAGTTACCAACGGGACAGGGGCACTGGAAACACCATATATTTT	CASSYQRDRGTGNTIYF
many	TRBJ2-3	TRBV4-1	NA	TGCGCCAGCAGCCAACCGGGACAAAAGTTCACAGATACGCAGTATTTT	CASSQPGQKFTDTQYF
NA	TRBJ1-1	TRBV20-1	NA	TGCAGTGCTAGAGATGGGGGACTTAACACTGAAGCTTTCTTT	CSARDGGLNTEAFF
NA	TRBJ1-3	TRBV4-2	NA	TGTGCCAGCAGCCAGGGTTTCGAGGGAAACACCATATATTTT	CASSQGFEGNTIYF
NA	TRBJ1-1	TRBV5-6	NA	TGTGCCAGCAGCTTGGGGCCCAAGAACACTGAAGCTTTCTTT	CASSLGPKNTEAFF
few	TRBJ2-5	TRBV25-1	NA	TGTGCCAGCAATGCCGGCCCGTACCAAGAGACCCAGTACTTC	CASNAGPYQETQYF
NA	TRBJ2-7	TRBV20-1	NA	TGCAGTGCTACCGGGACATCCTCCTACGAGCAGTACTTC	CSATGTSSYEQYF
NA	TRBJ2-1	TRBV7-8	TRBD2	TGTGCCGGCAGCCACAAGGAGCGGGGGGAACCTGCAGCTAATGAGCAGTTCTTC	CAGSHKERGEPAANEQFF
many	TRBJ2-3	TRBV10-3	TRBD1	TGTGCCACCCGAAATTCAGGGGGCTCCACAGATACGCAGTATTTT	CATRNSGGSTDTQYF
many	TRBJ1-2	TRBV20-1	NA	TGCAGTGCTAGTATCGGCAGGCGCAACTATGGCTACACCTTC	CSASIGRRNYGYTF
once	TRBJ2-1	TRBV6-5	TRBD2	TGTGCCAGCGGTAACGGACTAGCGGGAGGGAGGGAGCAGTTCTTC	CASGNGLAGGREQFF
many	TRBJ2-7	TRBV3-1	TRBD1	TGTGCCAGCAGCCAAGTGGGGACAGGGGTCTACGAGCAGTACTTC	CASSQVGTGVYEQYF
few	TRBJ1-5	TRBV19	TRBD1	TGTGCCAGTACCCTTCGCGGACAGGGCAATAGCAATCAGCCCCAGCATTTT	CASTLRGQGNSNQPQHF
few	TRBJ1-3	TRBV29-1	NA	TGCAGCGTACAGGGAAACGGTGGAAACACCATATATTTT	CSVQGNGGNTIYF
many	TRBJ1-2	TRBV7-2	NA	TGTGCCAGCAGCTTACTTGGGGGTAACTATGGCTACACCTTC	CASSLLGGNYGYTF
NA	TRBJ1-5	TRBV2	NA	TGTGCCAGCAGTTGGCCAAAGGATGGCCCGCCCCAGCATTTT	CASSWPKDGPPQHF
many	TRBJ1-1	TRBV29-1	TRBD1	TGCAGCGCCGAGAGACGGACAGGCCCAACAAACACTGAAGCTTTCTTT	CSAERRTGPTNTEAFF
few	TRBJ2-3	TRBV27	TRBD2	TGTGCCAGCAGTGGAATAGCGGGAAGCACAGATACGCAGTATTTT	CASSGIAGSTDTQYF
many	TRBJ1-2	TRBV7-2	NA	TGTGCCAGCAGCTTAGGGGCAAGCTATGGCTACACCTTC	CASSLGASYGYTF
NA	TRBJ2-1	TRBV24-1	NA	TGTGCCACCAGTGACCCGGACCTGTCCTCCAATGAGCAGTTCTTC	CATSDPDLSSNEQFF
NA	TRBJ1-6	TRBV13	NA	TGTGCCAGCAGCCACCGGGGGGAAGCCTATAATTCACCCCTCCACTTT	CASSHRGEAYNSPLHF
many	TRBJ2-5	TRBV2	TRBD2	TGTGCCAGCAGTGAAGCTAGCGGGGGGGAGACCCAGTACTTC	CASSEASGGETQYF
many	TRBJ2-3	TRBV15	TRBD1	TGTGCCACCAGCAGGGGACAGGGGGTAAGAAGCACAGATACGCAGTATTTT	CATSRGQGVRSTDTQYF
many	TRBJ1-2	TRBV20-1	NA	TGCAGTGCTAGAGAGTTCAGGGTAGCCCACTATGGCTACACCTTC	CSAREFRVAHYGYTF
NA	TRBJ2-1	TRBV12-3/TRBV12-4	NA	TGTGCCAGCAGTTTGGGTCAGCTGTACAATGAGCAGTTCTTC	CASSLGQLYNEQFF